This paragraph covers one TCR beta chain sequence. The data stem from a study of cytomegalovirus exposure and HLA in healthy donors. This PCR relied on a set of 60 Vbeta primers and 13 Jbeta primers. Profiling relied on immunoSEQ multiplex PCR, and the TCRdb table lists in-frame clones only, not all of them. The sample shows hundreds of thousands of clones, around 80% of them seen only once. CDR1 is SGHRS and CDR2 is YFSETQ in the germline V gene. Trimming removed 2 bases from V and 7 bases from J; junction bases left unmatched: 4. The CDR3 extends over 14 amino acids. Though nominally healthy at sampling, donors likely had unrecorded immune exposures.

The sequence was obtained from a man in his forties in good health and CMV-seropositive. V and J are TRBV5-1 and TRBJ1-4; 8 bases align to TRBD1. Sequenced material: PBMCs. Here the CDR3 reads CASSFSGGGEKLFF. CDR3 bases: TGCGCCAGCAGCTTCTCAGGGGGCGGTGAAAAACTGTTTTTT. Full variable domain (outside the CDR3, taken from reference TRBV5-1 and TRBJ1-4): KAGVTQTPRYLIKTRGQQVTLSCSPISGHRSVSWYQQTPGQGLQFLFEYFSETQRNKGNFPGRFSGRQFSNSRSEMNVSTLELGDSALYLCASSFSGGGEKLFFGSGTQLSVL.